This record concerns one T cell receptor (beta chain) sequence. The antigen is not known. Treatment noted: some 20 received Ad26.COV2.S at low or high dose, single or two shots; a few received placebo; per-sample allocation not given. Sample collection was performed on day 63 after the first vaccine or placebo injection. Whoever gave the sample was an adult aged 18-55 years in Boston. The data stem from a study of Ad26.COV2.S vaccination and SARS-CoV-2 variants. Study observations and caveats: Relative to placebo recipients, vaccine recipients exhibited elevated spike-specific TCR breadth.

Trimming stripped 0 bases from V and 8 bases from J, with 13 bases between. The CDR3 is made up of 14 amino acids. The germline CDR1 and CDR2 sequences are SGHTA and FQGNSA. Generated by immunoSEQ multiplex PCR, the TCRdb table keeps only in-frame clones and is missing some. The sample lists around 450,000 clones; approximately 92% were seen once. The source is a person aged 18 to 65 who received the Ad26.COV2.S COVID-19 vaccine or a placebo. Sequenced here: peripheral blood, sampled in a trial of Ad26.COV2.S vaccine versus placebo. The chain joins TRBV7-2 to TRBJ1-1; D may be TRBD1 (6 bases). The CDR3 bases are TGTGCCAGCAGCTTAGCCCAGGACAGAAACGAAGCTTTCTTT. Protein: CASSLAQDRNEAFF.